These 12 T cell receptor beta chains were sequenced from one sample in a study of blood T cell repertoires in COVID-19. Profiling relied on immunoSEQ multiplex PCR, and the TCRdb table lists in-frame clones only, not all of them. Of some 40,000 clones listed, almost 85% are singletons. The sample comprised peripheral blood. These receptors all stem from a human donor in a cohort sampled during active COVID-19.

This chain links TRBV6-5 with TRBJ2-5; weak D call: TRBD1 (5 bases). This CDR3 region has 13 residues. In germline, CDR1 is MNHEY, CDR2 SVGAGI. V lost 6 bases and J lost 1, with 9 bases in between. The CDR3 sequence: CASSRQRQETQYF. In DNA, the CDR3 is TGTGCCAGCAGCAGACAGCGCCAAGAGACCCAGTACTTC.

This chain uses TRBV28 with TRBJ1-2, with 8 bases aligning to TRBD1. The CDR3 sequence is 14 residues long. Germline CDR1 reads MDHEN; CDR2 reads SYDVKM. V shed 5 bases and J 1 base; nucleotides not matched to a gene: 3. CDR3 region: CASSTTGGNYGYTF. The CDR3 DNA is TGTGCCAGCAGTACCACAGGGGGTAACTATGGCTACACCTTC.

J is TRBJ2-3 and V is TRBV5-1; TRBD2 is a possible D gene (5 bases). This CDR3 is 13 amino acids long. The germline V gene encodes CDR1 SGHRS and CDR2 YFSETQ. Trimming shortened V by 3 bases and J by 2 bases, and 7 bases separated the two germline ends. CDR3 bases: TGCGCCAGCAGCTCGGACTTCACAGATACGCAGTATTTT. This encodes CASSSDFTDTQYF. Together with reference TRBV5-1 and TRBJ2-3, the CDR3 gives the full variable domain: KAGVTQTPRYLIKTRGQQVTLSCSPISGHRSVSWYQQTPGQGLQFLFEYFSETQRNKGNFPGRFSGRQFSNSRSEMNVSTLELGDSALYLCASSSDFTDTQYFGPGTRLTVL.

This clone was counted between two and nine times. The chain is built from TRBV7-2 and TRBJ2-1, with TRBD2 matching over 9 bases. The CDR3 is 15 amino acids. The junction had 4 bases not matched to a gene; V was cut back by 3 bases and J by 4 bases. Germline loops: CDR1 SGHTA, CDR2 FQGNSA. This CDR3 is CASSLTSGIYNEQFF. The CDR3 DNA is TGTGCCAGCAGCTTGACTAGCGGAATATACAATGAGCAGTTCTTC.

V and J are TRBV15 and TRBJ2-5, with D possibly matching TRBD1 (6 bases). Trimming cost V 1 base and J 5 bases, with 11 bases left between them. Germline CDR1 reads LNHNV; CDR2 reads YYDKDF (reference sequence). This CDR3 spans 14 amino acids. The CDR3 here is CATSRVHREETQYF. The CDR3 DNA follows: TGTGCCACCAGCAGAGTTCACAGGGAGGAGACCCAGTACTTC.

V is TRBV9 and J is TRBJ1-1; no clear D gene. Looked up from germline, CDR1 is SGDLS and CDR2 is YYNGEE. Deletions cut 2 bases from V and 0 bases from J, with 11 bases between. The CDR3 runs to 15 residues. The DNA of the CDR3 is TGTGCCAGCAGCGTGATGACGGGGATGAACACTGAAGCTTTCTTT. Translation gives CASSVMTGMNTEAFF.

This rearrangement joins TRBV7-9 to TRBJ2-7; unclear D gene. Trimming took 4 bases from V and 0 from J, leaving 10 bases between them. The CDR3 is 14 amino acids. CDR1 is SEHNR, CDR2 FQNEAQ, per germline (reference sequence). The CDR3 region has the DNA TGTGCCAGCAGCTCATCGGTAAGCTCCTACGAGCAGTACTTC. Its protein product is CASSSSVSSYEQYF.

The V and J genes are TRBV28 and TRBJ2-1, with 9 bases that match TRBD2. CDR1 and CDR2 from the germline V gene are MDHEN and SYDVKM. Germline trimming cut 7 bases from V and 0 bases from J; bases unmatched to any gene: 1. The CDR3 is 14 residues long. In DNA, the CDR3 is TGTGCCAGCAAGCGGGAGGCCTCCTACAATGAGCAGTTCTTC. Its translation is CASKREASYNEQFF. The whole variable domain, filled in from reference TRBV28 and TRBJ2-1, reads DVKVTQSSRYLVKRTGEKVFLECVQDMDHENMFWYRQDPGLGLRLIYFSYDVKMKEKGDIPEGYSVSREKKERFSLILESASTNQTSMYLCASKREASYNEQFFGPGTRLTVL.

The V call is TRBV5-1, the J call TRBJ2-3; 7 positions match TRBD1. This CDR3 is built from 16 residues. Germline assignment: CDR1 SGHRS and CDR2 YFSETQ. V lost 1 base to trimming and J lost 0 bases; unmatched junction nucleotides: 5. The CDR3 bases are TGCGCCAGCAGCTTGTCAGGGGGTGCTAGCACAGATACGCAGTATTTT. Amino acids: CASSLSGGASTDTQYF.

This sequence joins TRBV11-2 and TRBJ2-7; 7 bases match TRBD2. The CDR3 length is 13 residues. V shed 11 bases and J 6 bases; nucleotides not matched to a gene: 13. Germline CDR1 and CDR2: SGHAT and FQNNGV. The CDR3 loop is CAVGTPGRGEQYF. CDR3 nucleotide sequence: TGTGCCGTCGGGACTCCGGGGAGGGGCGAGCAGTACTTC.

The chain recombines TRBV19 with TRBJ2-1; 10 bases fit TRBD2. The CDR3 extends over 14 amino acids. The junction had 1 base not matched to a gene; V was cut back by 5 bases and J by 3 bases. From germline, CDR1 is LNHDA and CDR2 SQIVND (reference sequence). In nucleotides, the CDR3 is TGTGCCAGTAGTCTAGCGGGAGTCTACAATGAGCAGTTCTTC. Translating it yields CASSLAGVYNEQFF.

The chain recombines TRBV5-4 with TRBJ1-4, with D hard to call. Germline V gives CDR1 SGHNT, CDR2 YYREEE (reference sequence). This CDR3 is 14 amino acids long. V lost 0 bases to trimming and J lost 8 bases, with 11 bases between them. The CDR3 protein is CASSLDPRPEKLFF. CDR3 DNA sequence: TGTGCCAGCAGCTTGGACCCGAGGCCAGAAAAACTGTTTTTT.